A single sample gave rise to the 21 T cell receptor beta chains below, sequenced in a study of cytomegalovirus exposure and HLA in healthy donors. Vbeta (60) and Jbeta (13) primers were used in the PCR. Here immunoSEQ multiplex PCR was the method, and the copy in TCRdb shows in-frame clones only, minus some. The sample yields some 67,000 clones, 75% to 90% seen once. Input material: PBMCs. The receptor set was obtained from a woman in her 30s in good health and CMV-seropositive.

V usage is TRBV4-1 and J usage is TRBJ2-5, with 8 bases fitting TRBD2. With 2 bases clipped from V and 5 bases from J, the junction kept 7 bases outside the gene matches. This CDR3 spans 15 amino acids. Germline V gives CDR1 MGHRA, CDR2 YSYEKL. CDR3 residues: CASSQIAGSGETQYF. For the CDR3, the DNA is TGCGCCAGCAGCCAAATAGCGGGATCAGGGGAGACCCAGTACTTC.

Only one count was recorded for this clone. The rearrangement joins TRBV7-9 to TRBJ1-2, with TRBD1 identical over 9 bases. The CDR3 has 15 amino acids. Germline V CDR1 and CDR2: SEHNR, FQNEAQ (reference sequence). With 4 bases clipped from V and 2 bases from J, the junction kept 5 bases outside the gene matches. This chain's CDR3 is CASSSPDRGNYGYTF. The CDR3 coding sequence is TGTGCCAGCAGCTCCCCTGACAGGGGGAACTATGGCTACACCTTC.

In the case of this clone: The junction and the germline gene differ at one end; a read error may be behind it. The chain combines TRBV28 with TRBJ1-2, with D tentatively TRBD1 (6 bases). CDR1 is MDHEN, CDR2 SYDVKM, per germline. The CDR3 loop spans 15 amino acids. The CDR3 here is CASSFGVRGPYGYTF. The CDR3 DNA sequence: TGTGCAAGCAGTTTTGGAGTCAGGGGCCCCTATGGCTACACCTTC.

V usage is TRBV28 and J usage is TRBJ2-5; D is ambiguous. Between the trimmed V and J ends, which lost 4 bases and 4 bases, there was a span of 7 bases. Germline lookup yields CDR1 MDHEN and CDR2 SYDVKM. This CDR3 has 12 residues. CDR3 bases: TGTGCCAGCAGTTCGCTATTAGAGACCCAGTACTTC. Protein: CASSSLLETQYF.

The J gene is TRBJ1-2, the V gene TRBV7-9; D is perhaps TRBD1 (5 bases). This CDR3 is built from 15 residues. V lost 2 bases, J lost 3 bases, and 13 bases lay in between. CDR1 is SEHNR and CDR2 is FQNEAQ in the germline V gene (reference sequence). The CDR3 is CASSLTAGLDYGYTF. The CDR3 DNA reads as TGTGCCAGCAGCTTAACGGCAGGGCTGGACTATGGCTACACCTTC.

The rearrangement uses TRBV9 and TRBJ2-7; TRBD2 matches 11 bases. Trimming at V came to 1 base and at J to 4 bases, leaving 7 bases not matched to a gene. The CDR3 length is 16 residues. In germline, CDR1 is SGDLS, CDR2 YYNGEE. CDR3: CASSVTTGTSGYEQYF. Here the CDR3 DNA reads TGTGCCAGCAGCGTAACAACCGGGACTAGCGGTTACGAGCAGTACTTC.

This clone appeared once. The CDR3 DNA sequence: TGTGCCAGCAGTAATACAGGGAGCTCTGGAAACACCATATATTTT. Translated, it gives CASSNTGSSGNTIYF. This chain links TRBV28 with TRBJ1-3; possibly TRBD1 for D (6 bases). There are 15 residues in the CDR3. Trimming pared 5 bases from V and 0 bases from J, leaving 11 bases between. Germline values: CDR1 MDHEN, CDR2 SYDVKM. Full variable domain (missing parts from reference TRBV28 and TRBJ1-3): DVKVTQSSRYLVKRTGEKVFLECVQDMDHENMFWYRQDPGLGLRLIYFSYDVKMKEKGDIPEGYSVSREKKERFSLILESASTNQTSMYLCASSNTGSSGNTIYFGEGSWLTVV.

The sample holds one count of this clone. The chain couples TRBV7-2 to TRBJ2-7, with 7 positions matching TRBD1. V lost 1 base to trimming and J lost 3 bases; unmatched junction nucleotides: 12. This CDR3 is 17 amino acids long. Germline V gene sequence: CDR1 SGHTA, CDR2 FQGNSA. The CDR3 DNA reads TGTGCCAGCAGCTTAGGGGCAAACAGGGGAACCCACTACGAGCAGTACTTC. This translates into CASSLGANRGTHYEQYF. Full variable domain (rest looked up from reference TRBV7-2 and TRBJ2-7): GAGVSQSPSNKVTEKGKDVELRCDPISGHTALYWYRQSLGQGLEFLIYFQGNSAPDKSGLPSDRFSAERTGGSVSTLTIQRTQQEDSAVYLCASSLGANRGTHYEQYFGPGTRLTVT.

The chain uses TRBV27 and TRBJ2-7, with 9 bases aligning to TRBD2. This CDR3 comprises 14 residues. Germline-derived CDR1 and CDR2 are MNHEY and SMNVEV (reference sequence). The ends lost 5 bases at V and 5 bases at J; junction bases unmatched: 7. The CDR3, as DNA: TGTGCCAGCAGTCCCGCGGGAGGGCCCAACGAGCAGTACTTC. Amino acids: CASSPAGGPNEQYF.

This clone was seen a single time. The chain has TRBV11-2 and TRBJ2-3, with D perhaps matching TRBD1 (6 bases). The CDR3 extends over 17 amino acids. V dropped 1 base and J dropped 2 bases, with 16 bases sitting between them. Germline CDR1 and CDR2: SGHAT and FQNNGV. The CDR3 nucleotides are TGTGCCAGCAGCTTAGCTCACGACCAGGGGCCCACAGATACGCAGTATTTT. It is translated as CASSLAHDQGPTDTQYF.

The chain links TRBV7-2 to TRBJ2-1; 7 bases line up with TRBD2. Germline V gene sequence: CDR1 SGHTA, CDR2 FQGNSA. Trimming took 1 base from V and 4 from J; bases not matched to a gene: 7. The CDR3 contains 16 residues. CDR3 residues: CASSLGSQAGYNEQFF. In DNA form, the CDR3 reads TGTGCCAGCAGCTTAGGGTCTCAAGCGGGATACAATGAGCAGTTCTTC. Using reference TRBV7-2 and TRBJ2-1 for the parts outside the CDR3, the full variable domain is GAGVSQSPSNKVTEKGKDVELRCDPISGHTALYWYRQSLGQGLEFLIYFQGNSAPDKSGLPSDRFSAERTGGSVSTLTIQRTQQEDSAVYLCASSLGSQAGYNEQFFGPGTRLTVL.

The rearrangement joins TRBV10-1 to TRBJ2-7; D gene unclear. The CDR3 spans 13 residues. Germline V gene sequence: CDR1 WNHNN, CDR2 SYGVQD (reference sequence). V gave up 4 bases and J gave up 2 bases, with 9 bases separating them. CDR3 amino acids: CASSANTAYEQYF. In DNA, the CDR3 is TGCGCCAGCAGTGCGAACACCGCCTACGAGCAGTACTTC.

The chain has TRBV5-8 and TRBJ1-5; 7 bases align to TRBD1. This CDR3 contains 18 residues. The ends lost 5 bases at V and 1 base at J; junction bases unmatched: 15. Per germline, CDR1 SGHTS and CDR2 YDEGEE. This CDR3 reads CASSYRDSKMRSNQPQHF. DNA of the CDR3: TGTGCCAGCAGTTACCGGGACAGCAAAATGAGGAGCAATCAGCCCCAGCATTTT.

The chain employs TRBV28 and TRBJ2-4; 8 bases match TRBD1. The J segment lost 4 bases and the V segment lost 8 bases, leaving 13 bases of the junction unmatched. Germline V gene data show CDR1 as MDHEN and CDR2 as SYDVKM. The CDR3 has 16 amino acids. CDR3 nucleotides: TGTGCCAGCGGTAAGGGGGACAGGCTGAGGAAAAACATTCAGTACTTC. Its translation is CASGKGDRLRKNIQYF. The entire variable domain, with the rest obtained from reference TRBV28 and TRBJ2-4, is as follows: DVKVTQSSRYLVKRTGEKVFLECVQDMDHENMFWYRQDPGLGLRLIYFSYDVKMKEKGDIPEGYSVSREKKERFSLILESASTNQTSMYLCASGKGDRLRKNIQYFGAGTRLSVL.

The chain links TRBV2 to TRBJ2-7; 7 bases align to TRBD2. CDR3 length equals 15 residues. Germline CDR1 is SNHLY and CDR2 is FYNNEI. The junction had 6 bases not matched to a gene; V was cut back by 0 bases and J by 4 bases. In nucleotides, the CDR3 is TGTGCCAGCAGTGAAGCGGGAGGGAGGGTTTACGAGCAGTACTTC. It is translated as CASSEAGGRVYEQYF. Full variable domain (remainder filled in from reference TRBV2 and TRBJ2-7): EPEVTQTPSHQVTQMGQEVILRCVPISNHLYFYWYRQILGQKVEFLVSFYNNEISEKSEIFDDQFSVERPDGSNFTLKIRSTKLEDSAMYFCASSEAGGRVYEQYFGPGTRLTVT.

The chain has TRBV27 and TRBJ2-7, with 7 bases that match TRBD2. V shed 2 bases, J shed 3 bases, and the junction held 4 bases outside the gene matches. Germline V gives CDR1 MNHEY, CDR2 SMNVEV (reference sequence). The CDR3 totals 14 residues. The CDR3 sequence is CASSLVASGYEQYF. Written as DNA, the CDR3 is TGTGCCAGCAGTTTAGTGGCTAGCGGCTACGAGCAGTACTTC.

The chain carries TRBV11-2 and TRBJ2-7; 11 bases align to TRBD2. The germline V gene has CDR1 SGHAT and CDR2 FQNNGV. V shed 5 bases, J shed 0 bases, and the junction held 9 bases outside the gene matches. This CDR3 spans 17 amino acids. The DNA of the CDR3 is TGTGCCAGCAGCCAGGGCCTAGCGGGAGGTCGCTCCTACGAGCAGTACTTC. It specifies CASSQGLAGGRSYEQYF.

The rearrangement joins TRBV11-2 to TRBJ1-2; 9 bases align to TRBD1. This CDR3 is built from 15 residues. Germline V gene data show CDR1 as SGHAT and CDR2 as FQNNGV. The V gene end was trimmed by 4 bases and the J gene end by 3 bases; junction bases not matched to a gene: 6. Here the CDR3 reads CASSSGTGLYYGYTF. The CDR3 bases are TGTGCCAGCAGCTCCGGGACAGGGTTGTACTATGGCTACACCTTC.

The chain is built from TRBV7-6 and TRBJ2-5; D is perhaps TRBD2 (5 bases). Trimming removed 4 bases at V and 5 bases at J, with 14 bases between. There are 14 residues in the CDR3. The germline gives CDR1 SGHVS, CDR2 FNYEAQ. In nucleotides, the CDR3 is TGTGCCAGCAGCTACGAACTAGTTCGGGAGACCCAGTACTTC. It specifies CASSYELVRETQYF.

This sequence joins TRBV25-1 and TRBJ2-1; 11 bases are shared with TRBD1. Germline V gene lookup returns CDR1 MGHDK and CDR2 SYGVNS. V shed 6 bases and J 8 bases; nucleotides not matched to a gene: 15. The CDR3 has 17 amino acids. DNA of the CDR3: TGTGCCAGCAGCGGACAGGGGGCGACGATCCCTTTTGATGAGCAGTTCTTC. Its protein is CASSGQGATIPFDEQFF.

The rearrangement links TRBV5-1 to TRBJ2-2; possibly TRBD2 for D (5 bases). V lost 2 bases to trimming and J lost 3 bases, with 11 bases between them. CDR3 length equals 15 residues. Per the germline V gene, CDR1 is SGHRS and CDR2 is YFSETQ. The CDR3 region has the DNA TGCGCCAGCAGCTTCGCCGGGGTTGACACCGGGGAGCTGTTTTTT. The encoded protein is CASSFAGVDTGELFF.